One sample yielded the 3 T cell receptor beta chains listed below, sequenced in a study of tumor-infiltrating lymphocytes in primary liver carcinoma. Alongside blood RNA obtained from unsorted whole blood, germline DNA was also extracted. Using a constant-region primer together with ProtoScript II reverse transcriptase, TCR beta cDNA was made from approximately 0.55 ug of total RNA. What produced the TCR beta libraries was three nested multiplex PCR rounds using slightly modified ARM-PCR. The opening two PCR rounds, about 10 cycles each, paired TRBV1-TRBV30 forward primers with a C-beta reverse primer. One entry per CDR3 protein results from TCRdb running MiXCR on the multiplex PCR reads. The sample has 150,000 to 200,000 distinct CDR3 sequences, about 60% seen once. The sequencing input was peripheral blood. The receptors derive from a man in his forties with primary liver carcinoma and hepatitis B virus infection.

CDR3 region: CASSLRLAGRDRETQYF. DNA of the CDR3: TGTGCCAGCAGTCTAAGACTAGCGGGAAGGGACCGAGAGACCCAGTACTTC. The chain has TRBV12-3 or TRBV12-4 and TRBJ2-5, with 11 bases aligning to TRBD2. After removal of 5 bases from V and 4 bases from J, the junction contained 12 bases not matched to a gene. The CDR3 loop spans 17 amino acids.

This clonotype appeared a single time. Its ends do not fully match the called genes, so a read error is possible. J is TRBJ1-2 and V is TRBV7-9; 7 nucleotides agree with TRBD1. CDR1 is SEHNR and CDR2 is FQNEAQ in the germline V gene (reference sequence). The CDR3 is 11 residues long. The CDR3: CAGSRQGDYTF. As DNA, the CDR3 is TGTGCCGGCAGCCGACAGGGTGACTACACCTTC.

A word on this clonotype: One end of the junction is discordant with germline, which a read error may explain. The chain is built from TRBV19 and TRBJ2-2, with no clear D. The CDR3 runs 14 residues. Germline lookup yields CDR1 LNHDA and CDR2 SQIVND (reference sequence). This chain's CDR3 is CASSPLPNTGELFF. In DNA, the CDR3 is TGCGCCAGTAGTCCGTTACCGAACACCGGGGAGCTGTTTTTT. Full variable domain (missing parts from reference TRBV19 and TRBJ2-2): DGGITQSPKYLFRKEGQNVTLSCEQNLNHDAMYWYRQDPGQGLRLIYYSQIVNDFQKGDIAEGYSVSREKKESFPLTVTSAQKNPTAFYLCASSPLPNTGELFFGEGSRLTVL.